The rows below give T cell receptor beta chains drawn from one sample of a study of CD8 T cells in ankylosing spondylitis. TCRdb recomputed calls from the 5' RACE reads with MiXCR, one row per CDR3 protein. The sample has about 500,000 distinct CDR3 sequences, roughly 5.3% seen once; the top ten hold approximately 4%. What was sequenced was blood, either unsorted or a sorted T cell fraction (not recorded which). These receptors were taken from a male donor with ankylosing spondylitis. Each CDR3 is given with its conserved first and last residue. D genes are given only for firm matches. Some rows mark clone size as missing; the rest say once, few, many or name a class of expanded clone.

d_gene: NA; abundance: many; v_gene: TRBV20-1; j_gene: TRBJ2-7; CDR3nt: TGCAGTGCTAGAGTGGGGGGAGAGGACGAGCAGTACTTC; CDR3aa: CSARVGGEDEQYF
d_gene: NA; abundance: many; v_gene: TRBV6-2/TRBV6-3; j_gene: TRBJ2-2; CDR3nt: TGTGCCAGCAGACCTACAGGGCTCACCGGGGAGCTGTTTTTT; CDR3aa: CASRPTGLTGELFF
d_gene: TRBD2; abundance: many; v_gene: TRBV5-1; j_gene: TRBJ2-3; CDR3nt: TGCGCCAGCAGCTTGGAACTAGCGGGATCCACAGATACGCAGTATTTT; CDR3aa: CASSLELAGSTDTQYF
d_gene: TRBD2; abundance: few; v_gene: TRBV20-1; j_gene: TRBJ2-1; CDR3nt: TGCAGTGCTAGAGCTCCGGGGGGGCCCTACAATGAGCAGTTCTTC; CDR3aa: CSARAPGGPYNEQFF
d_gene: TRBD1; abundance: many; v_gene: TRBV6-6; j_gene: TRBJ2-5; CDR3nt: TGTGCCGCTGCAGGGACAGAAGAGACCCAGTACTTC; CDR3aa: CAAAGTEETQYF
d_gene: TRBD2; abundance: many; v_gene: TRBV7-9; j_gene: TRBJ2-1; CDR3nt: TGTGCCAGCAGGAGACTAGCGACCTACAATGAGCAGTTCTTC; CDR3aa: CASRRLATYNEQFF
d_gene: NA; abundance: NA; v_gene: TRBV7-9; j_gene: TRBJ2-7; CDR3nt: TGTGCCAGCAGCTCCCGGGATAAGCGGAATGAGCAGTACTTC; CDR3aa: CASSSRDKRNEQYF
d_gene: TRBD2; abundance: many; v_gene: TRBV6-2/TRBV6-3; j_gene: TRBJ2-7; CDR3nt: TGTGCCAGCAGTTACTCGTTGACTAGCGGATACTCCTACGAGCAGTACTTC; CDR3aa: CASSYSLTSGYSYEQYF
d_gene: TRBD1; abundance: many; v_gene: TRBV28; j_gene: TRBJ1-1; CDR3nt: TGTGCCAGCAGTTTATTTGGACAGGGGGATATGAACACTGAAGCTTTCTTT; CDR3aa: CASSLFGQGDMNTEAFF
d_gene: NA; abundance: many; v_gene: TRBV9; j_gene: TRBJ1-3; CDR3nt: TGTGCCAGCAGCGGAAATACAGGGACAACTGGAAACACCATATATTTT; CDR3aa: CASSGNTGTTGNTIYF
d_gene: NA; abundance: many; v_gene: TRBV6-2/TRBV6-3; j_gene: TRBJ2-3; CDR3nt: TGTGCCAGCAGCTATACATTCACAGATACGCAGTATTTT; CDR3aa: CASSYTFTDTQYF
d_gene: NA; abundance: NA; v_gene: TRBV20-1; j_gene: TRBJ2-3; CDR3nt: TGCAGTGCTCGCCCTGGCCCTACGCAGTATTTT; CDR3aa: CSARPGPTQYF
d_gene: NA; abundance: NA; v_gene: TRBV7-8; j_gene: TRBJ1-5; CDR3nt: TGTGCCAGCAGCTTCGACCAGCCTTATAGCAATCAGCCCCAGCATTTT; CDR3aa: CASSFDQPYSNQPQHF
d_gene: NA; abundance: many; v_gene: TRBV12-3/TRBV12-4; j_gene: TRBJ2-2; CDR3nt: TGTGCCAGCAGTTTTGCCCCCACCGGGGAGCTGTTTTTT; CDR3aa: CASSFAPTGELFF
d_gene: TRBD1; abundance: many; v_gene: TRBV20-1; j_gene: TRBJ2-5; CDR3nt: TGCAGTGCACTGGGACAGGGGATGAATCAAGAGACCCAGTACTTC; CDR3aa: CSALGQGMNQETQYF
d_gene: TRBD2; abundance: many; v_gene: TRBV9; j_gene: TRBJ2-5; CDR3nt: TGTGCCAGCAGCGTCCTTGGGACTAGTGGGGAGACCCAGTACTTC; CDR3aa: CASSVLGTSGETQYF
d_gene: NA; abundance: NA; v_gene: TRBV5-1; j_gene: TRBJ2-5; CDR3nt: TGCGCCAGCAGCCCCGACCAAGGTGGGGGGACCCAGTACTTC; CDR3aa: CASSPDQGGGTQYF
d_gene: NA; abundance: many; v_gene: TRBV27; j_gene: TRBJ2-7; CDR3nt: TGTGCCAGCAGTTTAAACGGGATAGGAGAGCAGTACTTC; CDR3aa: CASSLNGIGEQYF
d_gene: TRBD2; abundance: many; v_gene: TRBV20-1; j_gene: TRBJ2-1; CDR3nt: TGCAGTGCTAGCTACGAAGCGGGAGAATCCTACAATGAGCAGTTCTTC; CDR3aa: CSASYEAGESYNEQFF
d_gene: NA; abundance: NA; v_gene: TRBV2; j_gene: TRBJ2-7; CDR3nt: TGTGCCAGCAGTGATTGGCAGGGCACCTACGAGCAGTACTTC; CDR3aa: CASSDWQGTYEQYF
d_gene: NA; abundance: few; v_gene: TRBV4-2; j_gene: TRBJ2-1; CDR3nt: TGTGCCAGCAGCCGAAGCCCTAAAAACCCGACTAGTCCAGCGGGCGGTGAGCAGTTCTTC; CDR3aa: CASSRSPKNPTSPAGGEQFF
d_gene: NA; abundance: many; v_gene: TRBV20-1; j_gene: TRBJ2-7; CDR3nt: TGCAGTGCGCGGGACCTACTTTCCTACGAGCAGTACTTC; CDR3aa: CSARDLLSYEQYF
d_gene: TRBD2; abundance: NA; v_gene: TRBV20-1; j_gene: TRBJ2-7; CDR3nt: TGCAGTGCTAACATCGGGGGGGCAGACGAGCAGTACTTC; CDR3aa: CSANIGGADEQYF
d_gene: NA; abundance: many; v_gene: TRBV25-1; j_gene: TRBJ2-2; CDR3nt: TGTGCCAGCAGTGAACACGGGACCCCCACCGGGGAGCTGTTTTTT; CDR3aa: CASSEHGTPTGELFF
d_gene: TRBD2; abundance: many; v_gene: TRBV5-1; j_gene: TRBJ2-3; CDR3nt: TGCGCCAGCAGCTCCCTACCTAGCGGGGGAACAGATACGCAGTATTTT; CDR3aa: CASSSLPSGGTDTQYF
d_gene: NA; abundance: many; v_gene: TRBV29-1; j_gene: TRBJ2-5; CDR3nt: TGCAGCGTGGACCCCCTAGAGACCCAGTACTTC; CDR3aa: CSVDPLETQYF
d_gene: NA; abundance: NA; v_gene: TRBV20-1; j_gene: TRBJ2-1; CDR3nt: TGCAGTGCTAGTTCAAGGCAGGGGAGCTCCTACAATGAGCAGTTCTTC; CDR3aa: CSASSRQGSSYNEQFF
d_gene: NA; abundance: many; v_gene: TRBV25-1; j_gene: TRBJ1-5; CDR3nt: TGTGCCAGCAGTGAGGACGAGGGGGGGCAGCCCCAGCATTTT; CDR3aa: CASSEDEGGQPQHF
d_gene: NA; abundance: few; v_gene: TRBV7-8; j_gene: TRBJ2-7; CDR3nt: TGTGCCAGCAGCACCTACGACTCCTACGAGCAGTACTTC; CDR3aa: CASSTYDSYEQYF
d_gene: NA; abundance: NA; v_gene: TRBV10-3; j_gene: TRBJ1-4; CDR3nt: TGTGCCATCAGCAACGGTGAAAAACTGTTTTTT; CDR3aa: CAISNGEKLFF
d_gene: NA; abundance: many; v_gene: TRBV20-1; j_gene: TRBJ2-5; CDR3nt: TGCAGTGCTAGAGTGACATGGGAAGAGACCCAGTACTTC; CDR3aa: CSARVTWEETQYF
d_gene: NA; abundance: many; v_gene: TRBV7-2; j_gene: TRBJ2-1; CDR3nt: TGTGCCAGCAGCTTAGCGCGTCACGTCTTATTATACAATGAGCAGTTCTTC; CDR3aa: CASSLARHVLLYNEQFF
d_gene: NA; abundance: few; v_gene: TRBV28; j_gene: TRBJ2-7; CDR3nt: TGTGCCAGCAGTTTACGTAGGGGGGTAGATTGGGAGCAGTACTTC; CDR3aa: CASSLRRGVDWEQYF
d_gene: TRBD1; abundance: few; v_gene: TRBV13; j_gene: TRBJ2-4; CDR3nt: TGTGCCAGCAGCCTTCGGACAGGGGGCGAAAACATTCAGTACTTC; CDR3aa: CASSLRTGGENIQYF
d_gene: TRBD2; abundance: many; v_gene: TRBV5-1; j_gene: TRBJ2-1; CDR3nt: TGCGCCAGCAGATCCCTAGCGGGAGGTAGTGAGCAGTTCTTC; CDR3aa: CASRSLAGGSEQFF
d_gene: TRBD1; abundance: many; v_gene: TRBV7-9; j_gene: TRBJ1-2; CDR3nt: TGTGCCAGCAGCCCTGGGGACAGTCGCGGGGGCTACACCTTC; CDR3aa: CASSPGDSRGGYTF
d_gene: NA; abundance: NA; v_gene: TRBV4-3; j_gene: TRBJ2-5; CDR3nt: TGCGCCAGCAGCGTCCGGGGGAGTAAGACCCAGTACTTC; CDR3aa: CASSVRGSKTQYF
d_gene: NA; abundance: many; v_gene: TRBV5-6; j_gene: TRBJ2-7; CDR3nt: TGTGCCAGCAGCCGACGGCCGGGCGCTCCCTCATTCCACGAGCAGTACTTC; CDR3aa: CASSRRPGAPSFHEQYF
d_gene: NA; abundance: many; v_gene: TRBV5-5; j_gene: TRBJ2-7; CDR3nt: TGTGCCAGCAGCTTGGCGACAGGGAGGTACGAGCAGTACTTC; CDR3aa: CASSLATGRYEQYF
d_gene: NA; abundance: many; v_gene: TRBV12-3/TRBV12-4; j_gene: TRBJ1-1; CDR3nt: TGTGCCAGCAGTTTAGGAAGCCACACTGAAGCTTTCTTT; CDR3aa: CASSLGSHTEAFF
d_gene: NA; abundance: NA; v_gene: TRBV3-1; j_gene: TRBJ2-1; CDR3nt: TGTGCCAGCAGCTCAGGGGCCTCGGCGGTCTACAATGAGCAGTTCTTC; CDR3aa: CASSSGASAVYNEQFF
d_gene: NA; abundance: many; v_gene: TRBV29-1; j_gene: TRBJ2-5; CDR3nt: TGCAGCGTTGAACAGGGCGGAGAGACCCAGTACTTC; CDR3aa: CSVEQGGETQYF
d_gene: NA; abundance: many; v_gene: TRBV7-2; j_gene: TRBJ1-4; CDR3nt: TGTGCCAGCAGCTTAGTAGGGAATAGTAATGAAAAACTGTTTTTT; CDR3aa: CASSLVGNSNEKLFF
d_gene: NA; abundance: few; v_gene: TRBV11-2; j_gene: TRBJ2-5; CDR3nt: TGTGCCAGCAGCTTAGGCCGGACAAGGCGGGGAGAGACCCAGTACTTC; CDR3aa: CASSLGRTRRGETQYF
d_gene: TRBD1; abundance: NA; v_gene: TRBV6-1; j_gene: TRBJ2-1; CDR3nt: TGTGCCAGCCGGGACAGGGGAAGGTTTGATGAGCAGTTCTTC; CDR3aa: CASRDRGRFDEQFF
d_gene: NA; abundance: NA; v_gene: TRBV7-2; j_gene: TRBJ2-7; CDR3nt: TGTGCCAGCAGCCCCGCCACCTACGAGCAGTACTTC; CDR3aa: CASSPATYEQYF
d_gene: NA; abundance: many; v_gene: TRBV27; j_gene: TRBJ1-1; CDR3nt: TGTGCCAGCAAACCGGCAGACAACACTGAAGCTTTCTTT; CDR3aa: CASKPADNTEAFF
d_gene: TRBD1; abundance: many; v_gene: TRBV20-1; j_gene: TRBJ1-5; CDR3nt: TGCAGTGCTAGACAGGGGGGGAGCAATCAGCCCCAGCATTTT; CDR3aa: CSARQGGSNQPQHF
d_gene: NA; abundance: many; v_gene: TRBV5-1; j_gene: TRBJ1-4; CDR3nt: TGCGCCAGCAGCCCGGGGGGGGGAGGAAGGACTGAAAAACTGTTTTTT; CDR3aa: CASSPGGGGRTEKLFF
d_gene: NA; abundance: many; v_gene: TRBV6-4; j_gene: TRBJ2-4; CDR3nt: TGTGCCAACCTCCTTCAGGTGGCCAAAAACATTCAGTACTTC; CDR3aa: CANLLQVAKNIQYF
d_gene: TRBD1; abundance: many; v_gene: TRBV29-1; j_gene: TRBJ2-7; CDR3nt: TGCAGCGGCAAGGGACAGGGGGCCGATACCCACGAGCAGTACTTC; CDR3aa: CSGKGQGADTHEQYF
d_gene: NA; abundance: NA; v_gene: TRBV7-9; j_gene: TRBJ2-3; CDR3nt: TGTGCCAGCAGCCCTTTAGGGAGAGGCGATACGCAGTATTTT; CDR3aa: CASSPLGRGDTQYF
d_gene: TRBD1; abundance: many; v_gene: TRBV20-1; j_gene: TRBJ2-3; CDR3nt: TGCAGTGCTAGAGAAGCACGGACAGGCGGAGATACGCAGTATTTT; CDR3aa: CSAREARTGGDTQYF
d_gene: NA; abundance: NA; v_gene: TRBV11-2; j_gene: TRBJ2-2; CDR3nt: TGTGCCAGCAGCTTTTATCCACAGAACACCGGGGAGCTGTTTTTT; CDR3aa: CASSFYPQNTGELFF
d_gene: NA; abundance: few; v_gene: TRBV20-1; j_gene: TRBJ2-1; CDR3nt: TGCAGTGCTCCCCAGGTGTATGAGCAGTTCTTC; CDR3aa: CSAPQVYEQFF
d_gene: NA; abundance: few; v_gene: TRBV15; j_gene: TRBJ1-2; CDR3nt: TGTGCCACCAGCAGGAGACAGACGTATGGCTACACCTTC; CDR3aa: CATSRRQTYGYTF
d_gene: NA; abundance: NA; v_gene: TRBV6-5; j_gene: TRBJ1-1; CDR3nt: TGTGCCAGCAGATCAATTTCCATGAACACTGAAGCTTTCTTT; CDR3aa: CASRSISMNTEAFF
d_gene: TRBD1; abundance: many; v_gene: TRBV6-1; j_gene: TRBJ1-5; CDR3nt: TGTGCCAGCAGTGCCAGTTCAGGGGGCGGCGGCAATCAGCCCCAGCATTTT; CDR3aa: CASSASSGGGGNQPQHF